These 14 T cell receptor beta chains were all obtained from the same sample, sequenced in a study of T cells in tumors after PD-1 blockade. Some clones are missing from TCRdb's copy, which holds only in-frame ones; the method was immunoSEQ multiplex PCR. Altogether 14,000 or so clones are present, 82% being singletons, with the ten largest covering 20% to 30%. The sequencing here drew on PBMCs, taken after anti-PD-1 treatment. These receptors all come from a human donor with basal cell carcinoma.

This chain uses TRBV6-5 with TRBJ2-1; 8 bases match TRBD2. With V trimmed by 6 bases and J by 4 bases, 5 bases remained unmatched. The CDR3 loop spans 14 amino acids. Germline CDR1 MNHEY, CDR2 SVGAGI. The CDR3 DNA reads as TGTGCCAGCAGCCGGGGACTAGGGTACAATGAGCAGTTCTTC. Translated: CASSRGLGYNEQFF.

The V gene is TRBV6-5, the J gene TRBJ1-2; D is ambiguous. V was pared by 6 bases and J by 0 bases, with 8 bases between. This CDR3 spans 13 amino acids. In germline, CDR1 is MNHEY, CDR2 SVGAGI. CDR3 amino acids: CASRIGPNYGYTF. The CDR3 DNA follows: TGTGCCAGCAGGATAGGGCCTAACTATGGCTACACCTTC.

This chain uses TRBV7-9 with TRBJ2-7; weak D call: TRBD1 (6 bases). The length of the CDR3 is 13 residues. V was clipped by 7 bases and J by 0 bases, with 10 bases between them. CDR1 and CDR2 (germline): SEHNR, FQNEAQ (reference sequence). CDR3 residues: CASNQGSSYEQYF. The CDR3 region has the DNA TGTGCCAGCAATCAGGGGAGCTCCTACGAGCAGTACTTC.

The chain employs TRBV3-1 (or the pseudogene TRBV3-2) and TRBJ1-1, with 7 bases fitting TRBD1. The V and J ends lost 6 bases and 4 bases, in that order; junction bases with no gene match: 8. Per germline, CDR1 LGHDT and CDR2 YNNKEL (reference sequence). This CDR3 is built from 14 residues. The CDR3 nucleotides are TGTGCCAGCAGTCCTAAACAGGGGTCCACTGAAGCTTTCTTT. It specifies CASSPKQGSTEAFF.

The count of this clone is one. The CDR3 sequence: CASSLAGESGNTIYF. The CDR3 region has the DNA TGCGCCAGCAGCTTGGCCGGGGAGTCTGGAAACACCATATATTTT. The chain carries TRBV5-1 and TRBJ1-3; no reliable D call. V was pared by 0 bases and J by 1 base, with 8 bases between. Germline assignment: CDR1 SGHRS and CDR2 YFSETQ. The CDR3 sequence is 15 residues long.

This chain uses TRBV9 with TRBJ1-6; D call uncertain. The CDR3 has 18 amino acids. CDR1 is SGDLS, CDR2 YYNGEE, per germline. V was cut by 3 bases and J by 0 bases, with 16 bases left in between. The CDR3 loop is CASSASPLGNSYNSPLHF. For the CDR3, the DNA is TGTGCCAGCAGCGCTTCCCCTCTTGGTAACTCCTATAATTCACCCCTCCACTTT.

J is TRBJ2-2 and V is TRBV5-1, with D perhaps matching TRBD1 (6 bases). Trimming removed 5 bases at V and 6 bases at J, with 11 bases between. This CDR3 is 13 amino acids long. Germline lookup yields CDR1 SGHRS and CDR2 YFSETQ. The CDR3 sequence is CASSFGQSGELFF. The DNA of the CDR3 is TGCGCCAGCAGTTTCGGACAGTCCGGGGAGCTGTTTTTT.

The chain uses TRBV30 and TRBJ2-5; no clear D. Trimming removed 2 bases from V and 6 bases from J, with 10 bases in between. The CDR3 length is 12 residues. The V gene's germline CDR1 is GTSNPN and CDR2 SVGIG (reference sequence). CDR3 in DNA: TGTGCCTGGAGTATGACGAGGAAGACCCAGTACTTC. It translates to CAWSMTRKTQYF. The variable domain in full, with the rest retrieved from reference TRBV30 and TRBJ2-5, is SQTIHQWPATLVQPVGSPLSLECTVEGTSNPNLYWYRQAAGRGLQLLFYSVGIGQISSEVPQNLSASRPQDRQFILSSKKLLLSDSGFYLCAWSMTRKTQYFGPGTRLLVL.

V usage is TRBV27 and J usage is TRBJ2-5, with D possibly being TRBD1 or TRBD2 (6 bases each). Germline CDR1 and CDR2: MNHEY and SMNVEV (reference sequence). Trimming cost V 3 bases and J 4 bases, with 15 bases left between them. CDR3 size: 15 residues. CDR3 nucleotides: TGTGCCAGCAGTTTTTTGCAACAGGGAGGAGAGACCCAGTACTTC. Translating it yields CASSFLQQGGETQYF.

The chain combines TRBV6-2 or TRBV6-3 with TRBJ1-1, with D perhaps matching TRBD1 (6 bases). The CDR3 is 16 residues long. In germline, CDR1 is MNHEY, CDR2 SVGEGT. Trimming took 5 bases from V and 1 from J, leaving 17 bases between them. The CDR3 nucleotides are TGTGCCAGCAGTCGAATGAGGACAGCACCGAACACTGAAGCTTTCTTT. It specifies CASSRMRTAPNTEAFF.

The rearrangement uses TRBV9 and TRBJ2-5; the D call may be TRBD1 or TRBD2 (5 bases each). CDR1 SGDLS and CDR2 YYNGEE come from the germline V gene. The V end lost 0 bases, the J end lost 1 base, and 10 bases lay between the germline ends. This CDR3 has 15 amino acids. CDR3 residues: CASSVVGVIQETQYF. DNA of the CDR3: TGTGCCAGCAGCGTAGTGGGGGTAATCCAAGAGACCCAGTACTTC.

This chain joins TRBV9 and TRBJ2-1; 8 bases agree with TRBD2. V trimming: 0 bases; J trimming: 4 bases; junction bases outside the gene matches: 6. The CDR3 is 16 residues long. CDR1 and CDR2 from the germline V gene are SGDLS and YYNGEE. The CDR3 loop reads CASSVVAGGAYNEQFF. CDR3 coding DNA: TGTGCCAGCAGCGTAGTGGCGGGAGGTGCTTACAATGAGCAGTTCTTC.

The CDR3 region is CASSYGETALYGYTF. For the CDR3, the DNA is TGTGCCAGCAGTTACGGGGAGACGGCGTTATATGGCTACACCTTC. The rearrangement links TRBV28 to TRBJ1-2; unclear D gene. CDR3 length: 15 residues. V was trimmed by 4 bases and J by 5 bases, leaving 17 bases between them. Looked up from germline, CDR1 is MDHEN and CDR2 is SYDVKM.

The V gene is TRBV19, the J gene TRBJ1-1; D may be TRBD1 (5 bases). CDR1 is LNHDA, CDR2 SQIVND, per germline (reference sequence). This CDR3 is 17 amino acids long. Trimming pared 1 base from V and 4 bases from J, leaving 19 bases between. For the CDR3, the DNA is TGTGCCAGTAGTATAGGGGTCGGCAGGGAGCGAGTCACTGAAGCTTTCTTT. Protein: CASSIGVGRERVTEAFF.